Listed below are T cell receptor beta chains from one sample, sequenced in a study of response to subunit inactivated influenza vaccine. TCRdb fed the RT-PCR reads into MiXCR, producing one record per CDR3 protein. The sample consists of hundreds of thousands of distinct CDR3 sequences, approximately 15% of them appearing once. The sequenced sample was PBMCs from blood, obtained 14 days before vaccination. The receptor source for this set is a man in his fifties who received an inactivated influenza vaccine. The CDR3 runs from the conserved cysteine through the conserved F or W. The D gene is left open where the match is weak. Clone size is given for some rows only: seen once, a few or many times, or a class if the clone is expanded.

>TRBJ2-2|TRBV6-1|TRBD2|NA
TGTGCCAGCAGTGAACTCGCGGGGGGGCTGGCCGGGGAGCTGTTTTTT
CASSELAGGLAGELFF
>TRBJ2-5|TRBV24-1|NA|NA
TGTGCCACCAGTGATGTGACAGATTACCAAGAGACCCAGTACTTC
CATSDVTDYQETQYF
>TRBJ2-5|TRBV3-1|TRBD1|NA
TGTGCCAGCAGCCCTGCTACCGGGACAGGGGTCGGGGAGACCCAGTACTTC
CASSPATGTGVGETQYF
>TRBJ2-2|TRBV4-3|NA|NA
TGCGCCAGCAGCCAGGCTCCCTCTCGGGCGACCGGGGAGCTGTTTTTT
CASSQAPSRATGELFF
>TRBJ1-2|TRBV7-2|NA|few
TGTGCCAGCAGCTTCGACAAGAGCGGTGGCTACACCTTC
CASSFDKSGGYTF
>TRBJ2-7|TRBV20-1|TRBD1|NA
TGCAGTGCCCTTCGGACAGGGGCCCGTAACTCCTACGAGCAGTACTTC
CSALRTGARNSYEQYF
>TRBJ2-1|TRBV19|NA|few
TGTGCCAGTACAGAGTCGTTCGGGAATGAGCAGTTCTTC
CASTESFGNEQFF
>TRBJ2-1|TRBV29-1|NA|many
TGCAGCGGCTCCGGGACGCCCTCCTACAATGAGCAGTTCTTC
CSGSGTPSYNEQFF
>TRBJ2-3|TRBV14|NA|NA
TGTGCCAGCTCTCGAGGGCTGTGGGAGATAAGCACAGATACGCAGTATTTT
CASSRGLWEISTDTQYF
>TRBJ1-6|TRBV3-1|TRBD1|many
TGTGCCAGCAGCCCCGACAGGGATTCACCCCTCCACTTT
CASSPDRDSPLHF
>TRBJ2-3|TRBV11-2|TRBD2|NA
TGTGCCAGCAGGACACTTCGGGGGGGGACTAGCGGGAGTGGTACGCAGTATTTT
CASRTLRGGTSGSGTQYF
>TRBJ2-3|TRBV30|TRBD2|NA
TGTGCCTGGAGTAAGGATAGCGGGATTACAGATACGCAGTATTTT
CAWSKDSGITDTQYF
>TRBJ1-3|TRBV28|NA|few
TGTGCCAGCACCCTAGGGAGCTCTGGAAACACCATATATTTT
CASTLGSSGNTIYF
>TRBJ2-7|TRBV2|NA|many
TGTGCCAGCAGTGAACCAGGGAGCTCCTACGAGCAGTACTTC
CASSEPGSSYEQYF
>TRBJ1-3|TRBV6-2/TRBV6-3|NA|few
TGTGCCAGCAGTTACGGGGCAGGGAAGACTGCCTACTCTGGAAACACCATATATTTT
CASSYGAGKTAYSGNTIYF
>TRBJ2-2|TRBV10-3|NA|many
TGTGCCATCAGGGGGCGAACCGGGGAGCTGTTTTTT
CAIRGRTGELFF
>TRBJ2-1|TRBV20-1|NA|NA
TGCAGTGCTAGGGGTGATCTGTCGGCCTACAATGAGCAGTTCTTC
CSARGDLSAYNEQFF
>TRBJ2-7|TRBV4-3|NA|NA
TGCGCCAGCAGCCAAGACAGGGGGGAGCACGAGCAGTACTTC
CASSQDRGEHEQYF
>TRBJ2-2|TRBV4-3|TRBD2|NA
TGCGCCAGCAGCCGGCGGCGGGAGGAGGGCACCGGGGAGCTGTTTTTT
CASSRRREEGTGELFF
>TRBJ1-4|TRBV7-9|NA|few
TGTGCCAGCAGCCGTGGGCCCTCAACTAATGAAAAACTGTTTTTT
CASSRGPSTNEKLFF
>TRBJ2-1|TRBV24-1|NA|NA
TGTGCCACCAGTGAGACCCGCCTCAGCTCCTACAATGAGCAGTTCTTC
CATSETRLSSYNEQFF
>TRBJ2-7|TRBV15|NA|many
TGTGCCACCAGCAGAGACAACTACGAGCAGTACTTC
CATSRDNYEQYF
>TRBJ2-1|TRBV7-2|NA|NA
TGTGCCAGCAGCTTAGCGTTCGAGGGGCGGAATGAGCAGTTCTTC
CASSLAFEGRNEQFF
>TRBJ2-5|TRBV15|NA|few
TGTGCCACCAGCAGAGATCAGGCCCGAGGGAGGGAGACCCAGTACTTC
CATSRDQARGRETQYF
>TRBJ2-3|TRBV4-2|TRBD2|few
TGTGCCAGCAGCCAAGTAGGAGCGGGGGGAGATACGCAGTATTTT
CASSQVGAGGDTQYF